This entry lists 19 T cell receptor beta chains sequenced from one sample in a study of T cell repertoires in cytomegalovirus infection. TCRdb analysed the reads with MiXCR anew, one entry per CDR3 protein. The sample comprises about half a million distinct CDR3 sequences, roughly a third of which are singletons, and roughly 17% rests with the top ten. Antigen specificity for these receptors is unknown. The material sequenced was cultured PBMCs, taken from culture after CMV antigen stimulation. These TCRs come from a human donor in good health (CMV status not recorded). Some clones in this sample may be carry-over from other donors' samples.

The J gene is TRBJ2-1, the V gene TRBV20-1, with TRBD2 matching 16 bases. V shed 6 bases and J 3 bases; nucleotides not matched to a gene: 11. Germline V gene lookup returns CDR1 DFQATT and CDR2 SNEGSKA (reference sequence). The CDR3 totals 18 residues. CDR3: CSAAGLAGGSRGYNEQFF. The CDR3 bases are TGCAGTGCGGCGGGACTAGCGGGAGGGTCGCGAGGCTACAATGAGCAGTTCTTC.

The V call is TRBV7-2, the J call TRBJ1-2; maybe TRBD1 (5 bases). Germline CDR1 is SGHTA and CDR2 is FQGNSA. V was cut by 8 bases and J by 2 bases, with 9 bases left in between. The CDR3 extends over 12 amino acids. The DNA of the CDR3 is TGTGCCAGCGCGGGGGGGAACTATGGCTACACCTTC. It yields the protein CASAGGNYGYTF.

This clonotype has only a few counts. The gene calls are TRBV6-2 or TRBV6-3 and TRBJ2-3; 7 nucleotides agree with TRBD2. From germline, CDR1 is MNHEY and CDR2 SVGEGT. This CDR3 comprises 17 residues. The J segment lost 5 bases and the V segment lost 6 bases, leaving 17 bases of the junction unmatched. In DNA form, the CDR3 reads TGTGCCAGCAGAACTATTTTGTCGGGAGGAACCTTAGATACGCAGTATTTT. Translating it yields CASRTILSGGTLDTQYF.

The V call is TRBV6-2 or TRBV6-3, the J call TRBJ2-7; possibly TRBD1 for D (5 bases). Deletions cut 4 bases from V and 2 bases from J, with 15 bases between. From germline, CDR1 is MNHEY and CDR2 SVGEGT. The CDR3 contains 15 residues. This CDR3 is CASSSPGNNPYEQYF. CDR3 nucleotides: TGTGCCAGCAGTTCCCCAGGGAATAACCCCTACGAGCAGTACTTC.

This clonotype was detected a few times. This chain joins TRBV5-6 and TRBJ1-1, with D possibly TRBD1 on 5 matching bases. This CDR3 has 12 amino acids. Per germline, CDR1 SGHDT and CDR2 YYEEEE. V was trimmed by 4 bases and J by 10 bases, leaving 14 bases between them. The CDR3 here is CASSRDRGTAFF. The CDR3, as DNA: TGTGCCAGCAGCCGCGATAGGGGTACAGCTTTCTTT.

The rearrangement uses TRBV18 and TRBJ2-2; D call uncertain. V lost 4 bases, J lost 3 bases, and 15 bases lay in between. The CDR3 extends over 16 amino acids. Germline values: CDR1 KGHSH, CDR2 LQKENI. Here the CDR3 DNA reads TGTGCCAGCTCACGGGAAATTCGAGAGGACACCGGGGAGCTGTTTTTT. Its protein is CASSREIREDTGELFF.

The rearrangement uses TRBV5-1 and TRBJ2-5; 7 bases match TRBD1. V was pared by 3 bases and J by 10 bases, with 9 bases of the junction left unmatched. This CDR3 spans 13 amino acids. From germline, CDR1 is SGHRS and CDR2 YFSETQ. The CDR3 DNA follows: TGCGCCAGCAGCTCTGACAGGGTTGCGATCCAGTACTTC. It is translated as CASSSDRVAIQYF.

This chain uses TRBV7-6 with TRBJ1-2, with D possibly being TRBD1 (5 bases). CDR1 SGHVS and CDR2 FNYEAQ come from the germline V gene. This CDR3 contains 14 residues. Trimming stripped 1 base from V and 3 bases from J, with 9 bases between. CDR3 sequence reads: CASSLVTVDYGYTF. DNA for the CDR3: TGTGCCAGCAGCTTAGTGACAGTAGACTATGGCTACACCTTC.

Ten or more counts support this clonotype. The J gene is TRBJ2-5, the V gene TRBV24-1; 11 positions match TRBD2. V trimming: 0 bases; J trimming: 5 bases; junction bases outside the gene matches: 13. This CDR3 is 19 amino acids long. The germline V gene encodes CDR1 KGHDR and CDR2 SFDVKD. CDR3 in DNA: TGTGCCACCAGTGATTTGGGGACTAGCGGAGGGCCCCCAACGGAGACCCAGTACTTC. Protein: CATSDLGTSGGPPTETQYF.

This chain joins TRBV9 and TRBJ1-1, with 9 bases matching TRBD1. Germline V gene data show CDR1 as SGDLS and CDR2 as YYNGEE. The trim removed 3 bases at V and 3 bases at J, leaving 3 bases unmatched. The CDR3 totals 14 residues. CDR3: CASSEQGADTEAFF. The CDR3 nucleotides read TGTGCCAGCAGCGAACAGGGGGCAGACACTGAAGCTTTCTTT. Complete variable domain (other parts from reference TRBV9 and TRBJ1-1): DSGVTQTPKHLITATGQRVTLRCSPRSGDLSVYWYQQSLDQGLQFLIQYYNGEERAKGNILERFSAQQFPDLHSELNLSSLELGDSALYFCASSEQGADTEAFFGQGTRLTVV.

The DNA for the CDR3 is TGTGCCAGCAGCTCCCGGGGGGGCGGGGGCTCCTACAATGAGCAGTTCTTC. This sequence encodes CASSSRGGGGSYNEQFF. The V gene is TRBV9, the J gene TRBJ2-1, with 8 positions matching TRBD2. The CDR3 covers 17 residues. Trimming at V came to 4 bases and at J to 0 bases, leaving 9 bases not matched to a gene. Germline CDR1 and CDR2: SGDLS and YYNGEE.

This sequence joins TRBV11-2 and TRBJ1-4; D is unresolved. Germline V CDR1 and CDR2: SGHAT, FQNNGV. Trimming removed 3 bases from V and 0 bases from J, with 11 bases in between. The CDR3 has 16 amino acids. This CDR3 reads CASSLGRFATNEKLFF. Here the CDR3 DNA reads TGTGCCAGCAGCTTGGGCCGGTTTGCAACTAATGAAAAACTGTTTTTT.

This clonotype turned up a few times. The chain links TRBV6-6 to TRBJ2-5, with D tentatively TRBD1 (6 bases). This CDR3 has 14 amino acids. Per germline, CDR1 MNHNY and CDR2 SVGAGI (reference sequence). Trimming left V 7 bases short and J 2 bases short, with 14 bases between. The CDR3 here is CASILSTGQETQYF. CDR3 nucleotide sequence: TGTGCCAGCATATTATCGACAGGACAAGAGACCCAGTACTTC.

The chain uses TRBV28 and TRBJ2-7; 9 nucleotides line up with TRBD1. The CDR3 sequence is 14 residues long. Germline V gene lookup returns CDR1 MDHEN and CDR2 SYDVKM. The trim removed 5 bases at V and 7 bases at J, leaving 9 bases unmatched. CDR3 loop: CASSVGQGRLEQYF. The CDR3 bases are TGTGCCAGCAGTGTCGGACAGGGGAGATTGGAGCAGTACTTC.

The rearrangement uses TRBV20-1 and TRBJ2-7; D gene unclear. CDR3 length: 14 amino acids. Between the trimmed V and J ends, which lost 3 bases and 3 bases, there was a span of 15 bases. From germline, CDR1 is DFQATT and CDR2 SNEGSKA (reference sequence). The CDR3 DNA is TGCAGTGCTAGGAACGAGTCCTTCTACTACGAGCAGTACTTC. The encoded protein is CSARNESFYYEQYF.

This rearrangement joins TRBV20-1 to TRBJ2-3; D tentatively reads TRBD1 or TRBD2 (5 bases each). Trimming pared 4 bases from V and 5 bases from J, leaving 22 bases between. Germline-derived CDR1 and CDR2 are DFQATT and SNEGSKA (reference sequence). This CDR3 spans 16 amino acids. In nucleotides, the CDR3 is TGCAGTGCTACCCCGCCCGGGGCCCGGATTTTAGATACGCAGTATTTT. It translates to CSATPPGARILDTQYF.

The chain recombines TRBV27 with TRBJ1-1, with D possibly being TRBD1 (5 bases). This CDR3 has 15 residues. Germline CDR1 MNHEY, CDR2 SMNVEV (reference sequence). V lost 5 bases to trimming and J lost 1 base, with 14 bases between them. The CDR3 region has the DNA TGTGCCAGCAGTCCTCGACAGACCACGAACACTGAAGCTTTCTTT. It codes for CASSPRQTTNTEAFF.

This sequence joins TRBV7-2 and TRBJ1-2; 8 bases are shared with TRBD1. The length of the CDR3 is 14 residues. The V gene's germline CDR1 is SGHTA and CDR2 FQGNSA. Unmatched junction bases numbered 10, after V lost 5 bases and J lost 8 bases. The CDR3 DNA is TGTGCCAGCAGCCCATCAGGGGGCGGGGAGGGCTACACCTTC. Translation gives CASSPSGGGEGYTF.

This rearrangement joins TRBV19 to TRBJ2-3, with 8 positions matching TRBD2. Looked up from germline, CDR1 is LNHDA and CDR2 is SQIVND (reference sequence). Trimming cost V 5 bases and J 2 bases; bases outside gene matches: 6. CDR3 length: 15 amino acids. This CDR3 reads CASSPGTRFTDTQYF. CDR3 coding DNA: TGTGCCAGTAGTCCCGGGACTAGATTCACAGATACGCAGTATTTT.